This TCR beta chain was captured by sequencing in a study of CD8 T cells in ankylosing spondylitis. Findings and limits, study-wide: The study looked at matched synovial fluid samples from ankylosing spondylitis patients. Disease-linked clones were reported to be significantly enriched there. In ankylosing spondylitis blood, a motif of eight highly homologous TCR beta variants appeared characteristic.

Note on this clonotype: As yet, its antigen is unknown.

Germline CDR1 is KGHSH and CDR2 is LQKENI. Trimming pared 3 bases from V and 3 bases from J, leaving 17 bases between. This CDR3 region has 16 residues. Libraries for TCR beta were made by quantitative 5'-RACE with molecular barcodes. TCRdb re-derived calls from the 5' RACE reads in MiXCR, one entry per CDR3 protein. The table lists over 100,000 distinct CDR3 sequences, 11% of them singletons. The sequence derives from a female donor with ankylosing spondylitis or in good health (not recorded which). Input material: blood, either unsorted or a sorted T cell fraction (not recorded which). This chain joins TRBV18 and TRBJ1-2; D may be TRBD1 (6 bases). This CDR3 reads CASSPALTGNHYGYTF. CDR3 bases: TGTGCCAGCTCACCGGCCCTTACAGGGAATCACTATGGCTACACCTTC.